This T cell receptor beta chain was sequenced during a study of cytomegalovirus exposure and HLA in healthy donors (dated by TCRdb to about 2017). Turning to the overall study: In an earlier analysis of fewer than 750 of the donors, about 270 Gb of sequence data and some 120 million unique TCR beta sequences from roughly 200 million T cells were reported. Rather than using new phenotypic data, the later analysis identified candidate immune exposures from TCR beta sequences and from how often those sequences occurred across donors. Every repertoire in the discovery cohort had been generated on one and the same sequencing platform. In a later genetic analysis, genome-wide SNP genotypes for about 65% of the roughly 670 donors were used, and that subset was treated as a discovery cohort. The study profiled the T cell repertoires of 500 to 800 subjects by immunosequencing and related them to cytomegalovirus serostatus. To predict cytomegalovirus infection status, the study brought together high-throughput TCR immunosequencing, statistical association of individual TCRs with disease status, and machine learning. An earlier analysis of 500 to 750 of the donors applied high-throughput TCR beta sequencing to assess whether each TCR beta V gene segment acted as functional or pseudogenic. Among the roughly 370 genotyped donors, approximately 77% belonged to the genetic ancestry cluster associated with self-reported Caucasian donors. The number of donors typed differed by locus, with 629-630 for A, B, C, DRB1 and DQB1, roughly 520 for DQA1, 600 to 610 for DPA1, and 472 for DPB1. An early release covering 500 to 750 HLA-typed donors comprised roughly 300 gigabases of sequencing data and approximately 80 million unique TCR sequences. HLA typing covered class I and class II loci at four-digit resolution. The study was designed to test whether signatures of past pathogen exposure could be identified by cataloging public T cell receptors. Donor age, sex, ethnicity and CMV serostatus were compiled together with the repertoire data. Among several hundred genotyped donors of the cohort, an average of approximately 200,000 unique TCR beta nucleotide sequences was sequenced per donor, of which roughly 17% were non-productive. Besides the first cohort of approximately 670 subjects, a separate validation cohort made up of 95 to 150 different subjects was used. Because of strong linkage in the cohort, roughly five DR-DQ haplotypes were treated as single units for association and clustering. In a later analysis, previously published TCR beta repertoires from some 640 donors were re-analyzed and high-resolution HLA genotyping was added so that TCR occurrence patterns could be studied. General study outcomes and caveats: Presence/absence analyses assumed roughly uniform sequencing depth across donors, an assumption that may not hold. HLA typing was unavailable for some donors at each locus, so association tests used only the typed subset. A later genetic analysis reported fewer N-insertions in productive TCRs among donors in an Asian-associated ancestry cluster than the roughly 640-donor mean. Some 15 rarely observed V segments, including chromosome 9 orphons, were excluded from the earlier analysis of a few hundred of the donors because counts were too low. In vitro tests confirmed that a few of the cytomegalovirus-associated TCR beta chains recognize cytomegalovirus antigens. V-gene and J-gene trimming of TCR beta chains was associated with a missense DCLRE1C variant in a later genetic analysis, and the association was replicated in an independent cohort. A later analysis associated roughly 17,000 TCR beta sequences with specific HLA alleles at a false discovery rate of 0.05. Correlated functional status among segregating V segments might be attributable to linkage disequilibrium, but an unknown experimental factor could not be ruled out. According to the authors, the approach could potentially be generalized to other disease states and immunological phenotypes. The classifier was reported to diagnose cytomegalovirus status with high specificity and sensitivity in both the original cohort and the validation cohort. Most TCR sequences were seen in very few donors, while some public TCRs were found in many individuals. For the cohort, immune exposure information was limited to CMV serostatus. A later analysis found that TCR association rates varied across HLA loci, with DRB1 alleles showing the most associated TCRs and HLA-C alleles the fewest. The cohort was sequenced for TCR beta chains only, and without alpha or paired-chain data the features that could be detected were limited. Some IMGT-functional V segments, including TRBV6-2 and TRBV6-3, could not be distinguished by the 87-base-pair reads and were therefore excluded. Assigning TCR associations to individual alleles was difficult when HLA alleles, especially DR and DQ, strongly co-occurred. Several of the top co-occurrence clusters appeared to be linked to parvovirus B19, influenza, CMV and Epstein-Barr virus, according to a later analysis. In a later analysis, most CMV-associated TCR beta chains were found to appear HLA-restricted, with HLA associations seemingly driven largely by CMV exposure. The sequencing pipeline was judged likely to have produced a cluster of highly shared sequence variants as a technical artifact. In an earlier analysis of under 600 of the donors, most TCR beta V segments were observed in productive rearrangements about 90% or about 30% of the time, broadly matching IMGT annotations. A further reported finding was that TCR beta sequences accurately predicted the HLA-A and HLA-B alleles for most subjects in the first cohort. The study gave a list of over 150 TCR beta chains associated with cytomegalovirus. In a later analysis, HLA-associated TCR beta chains were found to be more clonally expanded and to have lower generation probabilities than equally common non-associated chains.

V is reduced by 0 bases and J by 8 bases, leaving a spacing of 13 bases between them. The CDR3, cysteine through phenylalanine, is 14 amino acids long. Solely the CDR3 DNA is kept, with 42 bases framed from the first base. CDR1 and CDR2 were assigned from the germline V gene as MGHRA and YSYEKL. As regards this clone: The clone's antigen remains unknown. No qualities accompany the bases; no much larger clone lies one base away.

The cohort comprised 670 or so healthy bone marrow donors. At the time of sampling, every cohort member was nominally healthy, though immune exposures that went unrecorded were likely present. The donor was CMV seropositive and belonged to the group of about 290 seropositive cohort members. A peripheral blood sample was provided by each donor, and peripheral blood mononuclear cells were used for TCR beta sequencing. The Qiagen DNeasy Blood Extraction Kit was used to extract genomic DNA from the blood cell samples. Library preparation was by the immunoSEQ multiplex PCR assay. A mixture of 60 forward primers for TCR Vbeta segments and 13 reverse primers for TCR Jbeta segments was used in the multiplex PCR. The CDR3 region of rearranged TCR beta genes was amplified from genomic DNA by a multiplex PCR assay. On the Illumina HiSeq System, the amplified TCR beta libraries were sequenced as 87-base-pair reads. As for how the authors treated the data: A later analysis counted about 80 million unique TCR beta chains across the 666 repertoires, and roughly 11 million of these chains were shared by at least two donors. A nearest-neighbor algorithm error-corrected the raw reads and collapsed the reads into unique sequences, merging closely related sequences to remove PCR and sequencing errors. CDR3 sequences were aligned to IMGT reference sequences to assign V, D and J gene segments. For a sequence to be retained, at least a six-nucleotide match to both a V gene segment and a J gene segment was required. Rearrangements were called productive when the CDR3 lacked stop codons and stayed in frame with V and J; all others were non-productive. CDR3 was defined by IMGT convention, running from the second conserved V-encoded cysteine to the conserved J-encoded phenylalanine. The earlier analysis of around 640 of the donors excluded sequences that lacked an unambiguous match to a single V gene segment. In an earlier analysis of 587 of the donors, V segments were called functional above 56.7% productive rearrangements and were called segregating when the between-donor standard deviation exceeded 5%. A statistical classification framework was developed to diagnose cytomegalovirus status using the catalog of TCR beta chain sequences. V and J gene assignment, in a later analysis, came from comparing TCR nucleotide sequences with IMGT/GENE-DB human TR gene sequences. In a later analysis, CDR3 sequences and most-parsimonious VDJ recombination scenarios were assigned using the TCRdist pipeline. In a later analysis, each TCR beta chain was defined by its CDR3 amino acid sequence together with its V-gene family, and reads without a unique V-gene family were excluded. To address suspected cross-contamination and a sequencing artifact, a later analysis removed roughly 580 highly shared, low-generation-probability nucleotide sequences. A later analysis calculated a clonal expansion index for each public chain from normalized within-repertoire ranks of inferred template counts. In a later analysis, generation probabilities were computed using a VDJ recombination model fitted to out-of-frame rearrangements, and the results were checked against IGoR. In a later analysis, hypergeometric tests were used to score TCR-TCR, TCR-HLA and TCR-CMV co-occurrence, with a repertoire-size bias correction applied to TCR pairs. A later analysis estimated false discovery rates by permuting HLA or CMV assignments 20 times. In a later analysis, co-occurring TCRs were grouped using DBSCAN, and TCRdist sequence similarity was added for clustering within HLA-allele-positive subsets. Repertoires with fewer than 30,000 or more than 120,000 public chains, plus five repertoires with anomalous nucleotide sharing, were excluded from co-occurrence clustering. The source is immuneACCESS, and TCRdb retained only in-frame sequences with V and J called. Part of the clones is not carried over; for the studies checked, unresolved V genes explain less than half of this, and the remainder is unexplained. V and J calls plus clone size are reproduced from that table; the DNA served to infer D and trimming. The sample has more than 100,000 clones on record, approximately 80% of them singletons. 2.7% of the sample is held by the ten biggest clonotypes.

The V and J genes are TRBV4-1 and TRBJ1-2, with a weak D call of TRBD1 (6 bases match). This sequence originates from a woman between 35 and 50 years old in good health and CMV-seropositive. Sequencing input: PBMCs. The DNA sequence reads TGCGCCAGCAGCCAAGAGGGGGCAGGGCACGGCTACACCTTC. Its protein is CASSQEGAGHGYTF.